Listed below are T cell receptor beta chains from one sample, sequenced in a study of vaccination effects on CD4 cells after COVID-19. Assay used: immunoSEQ multiplex PCR; TCRdb lists only in-frame clones, some missing. The sample contains tens of thousands of clones, 70% to 75% of which appear only once. Their recognized antigens are unknown. Sequencing was performed on CD4+ T cells from PBMCs cultured without peptide, taken before COVID-19 vaccination. The receptor set was obtained from a human donor who had a prior SARS-CoV-2 infection. The CDR3 runs from the conserved cysteine through the conserved F or W. D genes are given only for firm matches. Clone size is stated in some rows and not others, as once, few, many or a class when expanded.

j_call v_call d_call clone_size cdr3_aa cdr3_nt
TRBJ2-6 TRBV10-3 TRBD1 few CATGTDPFSGANVLTF TGTGCCACCGGGACAGACCCTTTCTCTGGGGCCAACGTCCTGACTTTC
TRBJ2-1 TRBV24-1 . few CATSWAGVDNEQFF TGTGCCACCAGTTGGGCAGGGGTGGACAATGAGCAGTTCTTC
TRBJ2-2 TRBV7-2 TRBD2 . CASRRTSGRATGGELFF TGTGCCAGTCGACGGACTAGCGGGAGGGCCACGGGAGGGGAGCTGTTTTTT
TRBJ2-2 TRBV24-1 TRBD1 . CATSKTGGYTGELFF TGTGCCACCAGCAAGACAGGGGGCTACACCGGGGAGCTGTTTTTT
TRBJ2-1 TRBV27 . . CASSLRRDSYNEQFF TGTGCCAGCAGTTTAAGGCGGGACTCCTACAATGAGCAGTTCTTC
TRBJ2-1 TRBV6-5 . medium-sized CASSLVQGSGNEQFF TGTGCCAGCAGTTTAGTGCAAGGTAGCGGCAATGAGCAGTTCTTC
TRBJ2-5 TRBV20-1 . . CSARRGETQYF TGCAGTGCTAGGCGCGGGGAGACCCAGTACTTC
TRBJ2-5 TRBV11-2 . . CASSLGRTRGTQYF TGTGCCAGCAGCTTAGGTCGAACGAGGGGGACCCAGTACTTC
TRBJ1-1 TRBV5-1 . few CASSFQIENTEAFF TGCGCCAGCAGCTTCCAGATAGAGAACACTGAAGCTTTCTTT
TRBJ1-1 TRBV11-3 . . CASSLYMNTEAFF TGTGCCAGCAGCTTATACATGAACACTGAAGCTTTCTTT
TRBJ1-2 TRBV5-1 . . CASSLVAGDGYTF TGCGCCAGCAGCTTGGTGGCAGGGGATGGCTACACCTTC
TRBJ2-7 TRBV7-9 . once CASRSAGWSAYEQYF TGTGCCAGCAGGTCTGCGGGATGGAGCGCCTACGAGCAGTACTTC
TRBJ1-1 TRBV18 . . CASSPDGNTEAFF TGTGCCAGCTCACCGGACGGTAACACTGAAGCTTTCTTT
TRBJ2-5 TRBV10-3 . . CAISGLGVETQYF TGTGCCATCAGTGGCCTGGGCGTCGAGACCCAGTACTTC
TRBJ2-5 TRBV29-1 . . CSVEGGTGEQETQYF TGCAGCGTTGAAGGGGGGACGGGGGAACAAGAGACCCAGTACTTC
TRBJ2-5 TRBV9 TRBD2 few CASSVEPGLAGKETQYF TGTGCCAGCAGCGTAGAACCCGGACTAGCGGGGAAAGAGACCCAGTACTTC